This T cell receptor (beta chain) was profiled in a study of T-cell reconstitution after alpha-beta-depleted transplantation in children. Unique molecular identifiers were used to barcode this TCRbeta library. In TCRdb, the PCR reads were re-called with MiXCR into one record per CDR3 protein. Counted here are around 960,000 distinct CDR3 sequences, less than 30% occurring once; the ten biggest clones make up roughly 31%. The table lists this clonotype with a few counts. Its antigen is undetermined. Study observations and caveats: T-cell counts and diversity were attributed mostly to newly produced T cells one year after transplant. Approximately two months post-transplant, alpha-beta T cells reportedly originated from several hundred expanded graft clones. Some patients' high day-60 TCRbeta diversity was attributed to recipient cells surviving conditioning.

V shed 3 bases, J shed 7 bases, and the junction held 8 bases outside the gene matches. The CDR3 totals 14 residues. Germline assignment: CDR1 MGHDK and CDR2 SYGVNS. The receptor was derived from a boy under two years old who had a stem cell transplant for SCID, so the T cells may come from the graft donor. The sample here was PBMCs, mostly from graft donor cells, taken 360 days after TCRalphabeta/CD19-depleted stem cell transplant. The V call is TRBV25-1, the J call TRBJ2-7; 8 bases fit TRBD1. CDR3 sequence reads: CASSESRGRREQYF. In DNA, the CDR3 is TGTGCCAGCAGTGAGTCCAGGGGGCGACGGGAGCAGTACTTC.